These 22 T cell receptor beta chains came from one sample sequenced in a study of blood T cell repertoires in COVID-19. The repertoire was sequenced with immunoSEQ multiplex PCR; TCRdb's copy has only in-frame clones and lacks some. The table shows about 81,000 clones, with nearly 90% occurring only once. The sequencing sample was made of peripheral blood. These receptors came from an elderly woman with active COVID-19.

CDR3 sequence: CASSLSGASYNEQFF. CDR3 bases: TGTGCCAGCAGCCTAAGCGGAGCCAGCTACAATGAGCAGTTCTTC. The chain has TRBV9 and TRBJ2-1; a possible D gene is TRBD2 (5 bases). V was trimmed by 4 bases and J by 3 bases, leaving 14 bases between them. The CDR3 contains 15 residues. The V gene's germline CDR1 is SGDLS and CDR2 YYNGEE.

This chain joins TRBV5-8 and TRBJ1-1; no clear D gene. The V end lost 3 bases, the J end lost 5 bases, and 17 bases lay between the germline ends. The CDR3 length is 15 residues. Looked up from germline, CDR1 is SGHTS and CDR2 is YDEGEE. The DNA for the CDR3 is TGTGCCAGCAGCTACCCGGTTCTCGGGAATACTGAAGCTTTCTTT. The encoded protein is CASSYPVLGNTEAFF.

The chain uses TRBV5-4 and TRBJ2-1; TRBD2 agrees at 8 bases. Trimming removed 0 bases from V and 2 bases from J; junction bases left unmatched: 1. The CDR3 contains 15 residues. CDR1 SGHNT and CDR2 YYREEE come from the germline V gene (reference sequence). DNA for the CDR3: TGTGCCAGCAGCTTGGGACTAGCGCCCTACAATGAGCAGTTCTTC. Translated, it gives CASSLGLAPYNEQFF.

The chain links TRBV29-1 to TRBJ1-5; 9 nucleotides match TRBD1. V shed 2 bases and J 7 bases; nucleotides not matched to a gene: 6. Germline V gives CDR1 SQVTM, CDR2 ANQGSEA. This CDR3 has 14 amino acids. Written as DNA, the CDR3 is TGCAGCGTTGAACTGGACAGGGGTGGCCAGCCCCAGCATTTT. This encodes CSVELDRGGQPQHF.

The J gene is TRBJ2-2, the V gene TRBV27, with D perhaps TRBD2 (5 bases). This CDR3 has 14 residues. Trimming removed 6 bases from V and 6 bases from J, with 14 bases in between. In germline, CDR1 is MNHEY, CDR2 SMNVEV (reference sequence). For the CDR3, the DNA is TGTGCCAGCAGCAACGAACTGCGGGCCGGGGAGCTGTTTTTT. It yields the protein CASSNELRAGELFF.

The V call is TRBV6-6, the J call TRBJ1-1; tentatively, D is TRBD1 (5 bases). This CDR3 spans 13 amino acids. V was cut by 4 bases and J by 4 bases, with 10 bases left in between. From germline, CDR1 is MNHNY and CDR2 SVGAGI (reference sequence). The CDR3 DNA follows: TGTGCCAGCAGTTTCCCGCAGGGCACTGAAGCTTTCTTT. It encodes CASSFPQGTEAFF.

The chain couples TRBV10-3 to TRBJ2-7; 12 bases line up with TRBD2. J lost 6 bases, V lost 8 bases, and 8 bases had no gene match. This CDR3 spans 14 amino acids. Germline V lookup: CDR1 ENHRY, CDR2 SYGVKD. The CDR3 DNA follows: TGTGCCATCGGCGGACTAGCGGGGAGGGGCGAGCAGTACTTC. Translating it yields CAIGGLAGRGEQYF.

The rearrangement joins TRBV15 to TRBJ1-3; 7 nucleotides agree with TRBD1. Germline V gene sequence: CDR1 LNHNV, CDR2 YYDKDF (reference sequence). The ends lost 1 base at V and 4 bases at J; junction bases unmatched: 13. CDR3 length: 18 amino acids. The CDR3 nucleotides read TGTGCCACCAGCAGAGCACGACAGGGAGGTTCAGGCGGAAACACCATATATTTT. It yields the protein CATSRARQGGSGGNTIYF.

The V call is TRBV27, the J call TRBJ2-3; TRBD2 might be the D (5 bases). Germline CDR1 reads MNHEY; CDR2 reads SMNVEV (reference sequence). V shed 3 bases and J shed 4 bases, with 14 bases lying between them. CDR3 length equals 15 residues. The CDR3, as DNA: TGTGCCAGCAGTTTGAGGGAGTGGTATGCAGATACGCAGTATTTT. Its protein product is CASSLREWYADTQYF.

This sequence joins TRBV7-2 and TRBJ2-5; tentatively, D is TRBD2 (6 bases). The CDR3 has 15 residues. Per the germline V gene, CDR1 is SGHTA and CDR2 is FQGNSA. Trimming removed 7 bases at V and 5 bases at J, with 20 bases between. Here the CDR3 DNA reads TGTGCCAGCACCCCTCCTTTTCGGGGGTCCGAGACCCAGTACTTC. It encodes CASTPPFRGSETQYF.

The J gene is TRBJ2-7, the V gene TRBV6-5; D is possibly TRBD2 (6 bases). Germline V gene data show CDR1 as MNHEY and CDR2 as SVGAGI. The CDR3 consists of 14 residues. Trimming took 7 bases from V and 4 from J, leaving 17 bases between them. CDR3 DNA sequence: TGTGCCAGCACACCGACAGTTAGCGGATACGAGCAGTACTTC. Its translation is CASTPTVSGYEQYF.

The chain recombines TRBV28 with TRBJ1-5; possibly TRBD1 for D (6 bases). The CDR3 length is 14 residues. The ends were cut back, 5 bases at V and 1 base at J, with 9 bases in the middle. CDR1 is MDHEN and CDR2 is SYDVKM in the germline V gene. The CDR3 DNA is TGTGCCAGCAGTCCCGGGACAAGCAATCAGCCCCAGCATTTT. Its protein is CASSPGTSNQPQHF.

The rearrangement links TRBV18 to TRBJ2-3, with D possibly matching TRBD2 (5 bases). CDR1 KGHSH and CDR2 LQKENI come from the germline V gene. V was trimmed by 0 bases and J by 9 bases, leaving 16 bases between them. The CDR3 totals 15 residues. The CDR3, as DNA: TGTGCCAGCTCACCACCGCGTCCCACCTCGGGGACGCAGTATTTT. This codes for CASSPPRPTSGTQYF.

V and J are TRBV28 and TRBJ1-6; 9 bases line up with TRBD1. This CDR3 is 19 amino acids long. The junction had 13 bases not matched to a gene; V was cut back by 4 bases and J by 3 bases. CDR1 MDHEN and CDR2 SYDVKM come from the germline V gene. The CDR3 loop is CASSSTEPGQGIYNSPLHF. Written as DNA, the CDR3 is TGTGCCAGCAGTTCTACCGAACCGGGACAGGGAATCTATAATTCACCCCTCCACTTT.

This clone was seen just once. V and J are TRBV4-3 and TRBJ1-4, with a possible D match to TRBD1 (6 bases). V lost 4 bases and J lost 5, with 23 bases in between. The germline V gene has CDR1 LGHNA and CDR2 YSLEER. The CDR3 contains 18 residues. CDR3 loop: CASSPNSDVGQINEKLFF. CDR3 nucleotides: TGCGCCAGCAGCCCAAACAGCGACGTCGGACAGATAAATGAAAAACTGTTTTTT.

V gene TRBV6-2 or TRBV6-3 combines with J gene TRBJ2-1, with 14 bases aligning to TRBD2. Germline-derived CDR1 and CDR2 are MNHEY and SVGEGT. The trim removed 2 bases at V and 2 bases at J, leaving 8 bases unmatched. CDR3 length: 19 residues. The CDR3, as DNA: TGTGCCAGCAGTTACCAAGGGACTAGCGGGAGTCCCCCCTACAATGAGCAGTTCTTC. This translates into CASSYQGTSGSPPYNEQFF.

The chain couples TRBV5-4 to TRBJ2-1; 7 bases are shared with TRBD1. Germline V lookup: CDR1 SGHNT, CDR2 YYREEE (reference sequence). This CDR3 comprises 13 residues. V was pared by 4 bases and J by 10 bases, with 8 bases of the junction left unmatched. CDR3 loop: CASSLQNRGEQFF. The CDR3 DNA follows: TGTGCCAGCAGCCTCCAAAACAGGGGCGAGCAGTTCTTC.

V gene TRBV18 combines with J gene TRBJ2-5, with TRBD2 matching 9 bases. The CDR3 has 15 residues. Germline lookup yields CDR1 KGHSH and CDR2 LQKENI. V dropped 5 bases and J dropped 9; count of bases not matched to a gene: 13. DNA of the CDR3: TGTGCCAGCTCAGAGTCCGGGACTAGCTTGGACGCCCAGTACTTC. Protein product: CASSESGTSLDAQYF.

The chain recombines TRBV7-2 with TRBJ2-7; D is possibly TRBD2 (5 bases). The CDR3 loop spans 14 amino acids. The germline V gene has CDR1 SGHTA and CDR2 FQGNSA. Trimming took 5 bases from V and 7 from J, leaving 18 bases between them. For the CDR3, the DNA is TGTGCCAGCAGCCCCCGGAGCGGCTTCGGGGAGCAGTACTTC. Residues: CASSPRSGFGEQYF.

The V call is TRBV9, the J call TRBJ2-1; D may be TRBD1 (6 bases). The CDR3 runs to 15 residues. Per the germline V gene, CDR1 is SGDLS and CDR2 is YYNGEE. V was shortened by 3 bases and J by 5 bases, with 15 bases between the two germline ends. The CDR3 DNA follows: TGTGCCAGCAGCGCCCTTGCCAGGGGAAACAATGAGCAGTTCTTC. Its protein is CASSALARGNNEQFF.

There are a few counts of this clone. CDR3 nucleotide sequence: TGTGCCAGTGCGAGGGGACTAGCGGTCTCCTACGAGCAGTACTTC. Protein sequence: CASARGLAVSYEQYF. This sequence joins TRBV19 and TRBJ2-7, with TRBD2 identical over 11 bases. CDR1 is LNHDA, CDR2 SQIVND, per germline (reference sequence). Germline trimming cut 8 bases from V and 0 bases from J; bases unmatched to any gene: 6. This CDR3 spans 15 amino acids.

This chain connects TRBV28 to TRBJ2-1, with 10 bases that match TRBD2. This CDR3 has 15 residues. CDR1 is MDHEN and CDR2 is SYDVKM in the germline V gene. The V and J ends lost 8 bases and 9 bases, in that order; junction bases with no gene match: 13. CDR3 residues: CASLLSLAGAGEQFF. The CDR3 DNA reads TGTGCCAGCCTCCTTAGCCTAGCGGGAGCGGGTGAGCAGTTCTTC.